Sequencing of this TCR beta chain was carried out in a study of T cell responses to AZD1222 COVID-19 vaccine. Across the study: Second doses that came at about 4 or about 12 weeks were put together. Study observations and caveats: Samples come after the peak T cell response, not at day 14. Clonal diversity was possibly underestimated, and white British individuals and females predominated among donors. Rises in breadth and depth of Spike-specific TCRs came after two AZD1222 doses.

Details on this clone: The target antigen is unknown.

The method was immunoSEQ multiplex PCR; TCRdb's version includes in-frame clones alone and lacks a portion of them. Here the sample spans approximately 94,000 clones, approximately 87% being singletons. CDR3 length: 13 amino acids. Germline V gene lookup returns CDR1 MDHEN and CDR2 SYDVKM. Trimming cost V 9 bases and J 1 base; bases outside gene matches: 4. The input for sequencing was peripheral blood, taken on day 0 of AZD1222 vaccination. The J gene is TRBJ1-1, the V gene TRBV28, with 8 nucleotides matching TRBD1. This sequence was found in an adult in good health. Here the CDR3 reads CASSGQENTEAFF. CDR3 sequence (DNA): TGTGCCAGTTCGGGACAGGAGAACACTGAAGCTTTCTTT.